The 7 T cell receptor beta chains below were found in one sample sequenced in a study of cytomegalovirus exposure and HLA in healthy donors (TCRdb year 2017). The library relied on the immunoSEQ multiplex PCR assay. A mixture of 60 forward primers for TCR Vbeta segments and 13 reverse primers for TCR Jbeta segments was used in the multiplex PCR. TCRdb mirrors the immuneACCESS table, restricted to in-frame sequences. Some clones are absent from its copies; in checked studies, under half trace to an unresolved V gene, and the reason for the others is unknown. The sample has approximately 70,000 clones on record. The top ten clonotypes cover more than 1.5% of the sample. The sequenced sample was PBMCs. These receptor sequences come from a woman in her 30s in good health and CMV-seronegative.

The CDR3 nucleotides are TGTGCCAGCAGTGATGAGGGCGGCATCTCCGCTGAAGCTTTCTTT. Amino acid sequence: CASSDEGGISAEAFF. The V call is TRBV6-1, the J call TRBJ1-1; D remains ambiguous. Germline V gene sequence: CDR1 MNHNS, CDR2 SASEGT. The CDR3 sequence is 15 residues long. The V end lost 3 bases, the J end lost 6 bases, and 17 bases lay between the germline ends.

CDR3 nucleotide sequence: TGTGCCAGCAGCCTGGGACAGAGAAACACCGGGGAGCTGTTTTTT. This translates into CASSLGQRNTGELFF. The rearrangement uses TRBV5-4 and TRBJ2-2; 7 nucleotides match TRBD1. CDR1 is SGHNT, CDR2 YYREEE, per germline (reference sequence). Germline trimming cut 4 bases from V and 2 bases from J; bases unmatched to any gene: 5. This CDR3 comprises 15 residues.

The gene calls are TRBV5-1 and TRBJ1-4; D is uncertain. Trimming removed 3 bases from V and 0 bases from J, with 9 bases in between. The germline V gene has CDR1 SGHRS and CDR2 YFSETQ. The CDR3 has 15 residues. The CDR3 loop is CASSSTGSTNEKLFF. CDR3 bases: TGCGCCAGCAGCTCGACGGGTTCAACTAATGAAAAACTGTTTTTT.

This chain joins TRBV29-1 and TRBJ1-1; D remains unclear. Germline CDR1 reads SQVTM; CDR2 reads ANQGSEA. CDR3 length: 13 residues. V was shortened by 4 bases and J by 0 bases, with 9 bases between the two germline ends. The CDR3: CSVVRVVNTEAFF. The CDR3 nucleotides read TGCAGCGTTGTCCGGGTGGTGAACACTGAAGCTTTCTTT.

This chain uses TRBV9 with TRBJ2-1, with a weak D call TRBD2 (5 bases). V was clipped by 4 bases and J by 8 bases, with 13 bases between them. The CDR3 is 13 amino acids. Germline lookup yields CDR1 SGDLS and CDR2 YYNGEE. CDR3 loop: CASSLRTGHEQFF. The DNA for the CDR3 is TGTGCCAGCAGCCTCCGGACTGGTCATGAGCAGTTCTTC.

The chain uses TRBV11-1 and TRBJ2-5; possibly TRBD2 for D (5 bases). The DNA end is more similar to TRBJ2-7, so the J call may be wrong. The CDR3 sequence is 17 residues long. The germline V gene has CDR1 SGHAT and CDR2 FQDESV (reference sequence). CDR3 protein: CASSFWVWGVPGHEQYF. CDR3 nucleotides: TGTGCCAGCAGCTTTTGGGTTTGGGGAGTCCCTGGCCACGAGCAGTACTTC.

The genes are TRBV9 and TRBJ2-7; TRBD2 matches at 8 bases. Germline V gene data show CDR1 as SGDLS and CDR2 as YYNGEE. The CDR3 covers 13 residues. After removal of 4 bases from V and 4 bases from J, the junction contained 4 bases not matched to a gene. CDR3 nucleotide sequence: TGTGCCAGCAGCAGCGGGAGTTTTTACGAGCAGTACTTC. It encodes CASSSGSFYEQYF.